This T cell receptor beta chain comes out of a study of cytomegalovirus exposure and HLA in healthy donors. General study results and limits: For TCR beta chains, V- and J-gene trimming was later linked to a missense DCLRE1C variant. Cytomegalovirus status was reportedly diagnosed by the classifier with high sensitivity and specificity.

These donors, healthy bone marrow donors, were studied. This clone was counted between two and nine times. Its antigen is still unknown. It was with 60 Vbeta and 13 Jbeta primers that the PCR ran. Assay: immunoSEQ multiplex PCR; the TCRdb copy retains only in-frame clones and omits some. Among about 130,000 clones listed, roughly 69% were seen once. With 4 bases removed from V and 0 bases from J, the gap between germline ends came to 3 bases. CDR1 is SQVTM and CDR2 is ANQGSEA in the germline V gene. The CDR3 contains 11 residues. The gene calls are TRBV29-1 and TRBJ1-2, with no clear D. Sequencing was performed on PBMCs. This receptor was identified in a human donor in good health. In DNA form, the CDR3 reads TGCAGCGTTGCCGCTAACTATGGCTACACCTTC. This gives the protein CSVAANYGYTF.